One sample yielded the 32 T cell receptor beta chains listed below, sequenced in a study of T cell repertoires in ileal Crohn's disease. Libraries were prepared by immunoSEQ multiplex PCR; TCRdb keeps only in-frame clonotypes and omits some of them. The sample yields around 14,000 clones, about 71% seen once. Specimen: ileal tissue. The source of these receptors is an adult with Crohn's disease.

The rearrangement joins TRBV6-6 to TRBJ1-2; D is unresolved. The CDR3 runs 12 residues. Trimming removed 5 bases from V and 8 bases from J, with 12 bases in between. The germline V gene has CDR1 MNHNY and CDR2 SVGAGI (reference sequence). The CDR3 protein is CASSLQTYGYTF. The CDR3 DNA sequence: TGTGCCAGCAGTCTCCAGACATACGGCTACACCTTC.

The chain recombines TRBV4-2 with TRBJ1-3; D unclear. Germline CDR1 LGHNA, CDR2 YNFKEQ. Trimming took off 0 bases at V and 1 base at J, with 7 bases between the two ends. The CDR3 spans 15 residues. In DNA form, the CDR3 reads TGTGCCAGCAGCCAAGAATTTGGTTCTGGAAACACCATATATTTT. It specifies CASSQEFGSGNTIYF.

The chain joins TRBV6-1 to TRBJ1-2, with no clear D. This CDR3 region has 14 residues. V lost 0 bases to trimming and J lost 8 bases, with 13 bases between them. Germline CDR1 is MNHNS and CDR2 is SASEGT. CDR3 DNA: TGTGCCAGCAGTGAAGCAAGTAACCAGCCGGGCTACACCTTC. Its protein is CASSEASNQPGYTF.

The DNA of the CDR3 is TGTGCCAGCACCCAGACTCTGGGGGAAAAACTGTTTTTT. It specifies CASTQTLGEKLFF. The chain employs TRBV6-5 and TRBJ1-4; no firm D call. Germline V CDR1 and CDR2: MNHEY, SVGAGI. CDR3 size: 13 residues. Trimming took 7 bases from V and 8 from J, leaving 14 bases between them.

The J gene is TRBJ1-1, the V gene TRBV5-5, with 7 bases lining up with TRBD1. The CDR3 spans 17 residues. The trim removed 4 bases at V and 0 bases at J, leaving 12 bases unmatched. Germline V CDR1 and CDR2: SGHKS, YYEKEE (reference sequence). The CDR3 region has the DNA TGTGCCAGCAGCAGCCTGAGATCCGGGACAGTGAACACTGAAGCTTTCTTT. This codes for CASSSLRSGTVNTEAFF. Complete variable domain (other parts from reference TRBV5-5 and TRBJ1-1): DAGVTQSPTHLIKTRGQQVTLRCSPISGHKSVSWYQQVLGQGPQFIFQYYEKEERGRGNFPDRFSARQFPNYSSELNVNALLLGDSALYLCASSSLRSGTVNTEAFFGQGTRLTVV.

As DNA, the CDR3 is TGTGCCAGCAGCCCAATGGGGGGGCCCTACAATGAGCAGTTCTTC. Translating gives CASSPMGGPYNEQFF. The chain joins TRBV5-4 to TRBJ2-1, with D possibly TRBD2 on 7 matching bases. The CDR3 runs 15 residues. Trimming shortened V by 4 bases and J by 2 bases, and 13 bases separated the two germline ends. Germline lookup yields CDR1 SGHNT and CDR2 YYREEE (reference sequence).

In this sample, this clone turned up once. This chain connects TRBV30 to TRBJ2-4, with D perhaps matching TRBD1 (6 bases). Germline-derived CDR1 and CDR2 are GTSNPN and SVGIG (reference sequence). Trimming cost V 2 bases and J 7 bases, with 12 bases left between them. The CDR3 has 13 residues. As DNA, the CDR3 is TGTGCCTGGAGTCAGGCAGGGGAGAACATTCAGTACTTC. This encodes CAWSQAGENIQYF.

The CDR3 protein is CASGPGLAGGQETQYF. The CDR3 DNA follows: TGTGCTAGTGGTCCGGGACTAGCGGGGGGCCAAGAGACCCAGTACTTC. V is TRBV12-5 and J is TRBJ2-5; 15 bases are a match to TRBD2. Germline trimming cut 5 bases from V and 1 base from J; bases unmatched to any gene: 2. The CDR3 runs 16 residues. Germline CDR1 LGHNT, CDR2 FRNRAP.

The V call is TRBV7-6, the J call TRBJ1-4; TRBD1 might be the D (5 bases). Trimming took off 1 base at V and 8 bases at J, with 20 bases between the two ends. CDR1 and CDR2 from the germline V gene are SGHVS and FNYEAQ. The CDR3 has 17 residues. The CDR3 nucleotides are TGTGCCAGCAGCTTAGACGGCCAAACGAGGGGAGGGGAAAAACTGTTTTTT. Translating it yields CASSLDGQTRGGEKLFF.

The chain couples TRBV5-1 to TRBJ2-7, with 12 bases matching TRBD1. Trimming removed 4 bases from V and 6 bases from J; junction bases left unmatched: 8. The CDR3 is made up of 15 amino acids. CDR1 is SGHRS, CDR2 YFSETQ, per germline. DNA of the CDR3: TGCGCCAGCAGCGGGACAGGGGGCGAGATAGGCGAGCAGTACTTC. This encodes CASSGTGGEIGEQYF.

The CDR3, as DNA: TGTGCCAGCAGTGACCCGCGGGGGCTCGGTTTTGGGACCCAGTACTTC. Amino acid sequence: CASSDPRGLGFGTQYF. This chain uses TRBV28 with TRBJ2-5, with D possibly being TRBD2 (7 bases). V was pared by 5 bases and J by 7 bases, with 23 bases between. CDR3 length equals 16 residues. Germline V lookup: CDR1 MDHEN, CDR2 SYDVKM.

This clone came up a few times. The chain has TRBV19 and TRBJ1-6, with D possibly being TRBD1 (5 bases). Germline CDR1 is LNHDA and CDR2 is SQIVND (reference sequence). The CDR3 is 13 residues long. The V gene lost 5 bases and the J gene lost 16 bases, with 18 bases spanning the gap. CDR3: CASSFNRIPELHF. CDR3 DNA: TGTGCCAGTAGTTTTAACAGGATTCCTGAACTCCACTTT.

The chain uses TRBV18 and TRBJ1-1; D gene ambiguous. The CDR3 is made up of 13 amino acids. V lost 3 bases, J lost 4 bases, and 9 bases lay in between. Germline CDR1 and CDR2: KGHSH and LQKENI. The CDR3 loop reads CASSPGQRTEAFF. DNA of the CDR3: TGTGCCAGCTCACCGGGCCAGCGCACTGAAGCTTTCTTT.

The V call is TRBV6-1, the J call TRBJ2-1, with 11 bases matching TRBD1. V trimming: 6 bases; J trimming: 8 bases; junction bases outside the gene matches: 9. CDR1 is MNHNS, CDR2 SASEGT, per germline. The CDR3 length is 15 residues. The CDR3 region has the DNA TGTGCCAGCAGACCCTGGACAGGGGGCTGGGATGAGCAGTTCTTC. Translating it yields CASRPWTGGWDEQFF.

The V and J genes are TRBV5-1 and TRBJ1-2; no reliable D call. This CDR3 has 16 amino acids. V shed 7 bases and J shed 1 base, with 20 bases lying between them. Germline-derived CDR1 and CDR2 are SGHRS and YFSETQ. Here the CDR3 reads CASAPGGAPYNYGYTF. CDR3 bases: TGCGCCAGCGCCCCTGGAGGAGCTCCCTATAACTATGGCTACACCTTC.

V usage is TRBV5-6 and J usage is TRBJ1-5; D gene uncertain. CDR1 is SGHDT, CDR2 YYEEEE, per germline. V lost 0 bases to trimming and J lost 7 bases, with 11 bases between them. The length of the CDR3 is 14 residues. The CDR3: CASSLAKLGQPQHF. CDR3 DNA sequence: TGTGCCAGCAGCTTGGCCAAGCTCGGGCAGCCCCAGCATTTT.

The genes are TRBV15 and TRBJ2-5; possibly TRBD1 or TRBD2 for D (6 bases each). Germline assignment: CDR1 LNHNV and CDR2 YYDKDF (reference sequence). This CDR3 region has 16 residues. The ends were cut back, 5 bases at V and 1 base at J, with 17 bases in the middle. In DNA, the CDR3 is TGTGCCACCAGCTATAGGGGGGCCAGGCTCCAAGAGACCCAGTACTTC. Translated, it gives CATSYRGARLQETQYF. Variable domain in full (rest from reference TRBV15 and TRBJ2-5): DAMVIQNPRYQVTQFGKPVTLSCSQTLNHNVMYWYQQKSSQAPKLLFHYYDKDFNNEADTPDNFQSRRPNTSFCFLDIRSPGLGDTAMYLCATSYRGARLQETQYFGPGTRLLVL.

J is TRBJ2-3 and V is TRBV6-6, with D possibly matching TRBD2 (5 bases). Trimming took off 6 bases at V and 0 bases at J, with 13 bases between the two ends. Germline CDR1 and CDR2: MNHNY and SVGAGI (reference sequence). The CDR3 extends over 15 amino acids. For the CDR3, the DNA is TGTGCCAGCAGGAGGACTTTGGGAAGCACAGATACGCAGTATTTT. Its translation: CASRRTLGSTDTQYF.

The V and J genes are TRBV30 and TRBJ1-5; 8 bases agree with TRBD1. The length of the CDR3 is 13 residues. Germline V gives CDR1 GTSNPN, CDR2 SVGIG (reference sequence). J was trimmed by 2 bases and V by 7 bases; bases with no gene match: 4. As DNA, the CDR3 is TGTGCCTTGGACAGGGAGGGCAATCAGCCCCAGCATTTT. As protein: CALDREGNQPQHF.

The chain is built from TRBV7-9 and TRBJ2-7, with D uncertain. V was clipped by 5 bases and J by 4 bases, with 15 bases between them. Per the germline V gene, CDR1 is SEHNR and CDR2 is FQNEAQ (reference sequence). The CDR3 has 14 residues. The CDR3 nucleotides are TGTGCCAGCAGCGCAGAGGTCTCTTCTTACGAGCAGTACTTC. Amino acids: CASSAEVSSYEQYF. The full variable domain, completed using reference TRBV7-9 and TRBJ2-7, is DTGVSQNPRHKITKRGQNVTFRCDPISEHNRLYWYRQTLGQGPEFLTYFQNEAQLEKSRLLSDRFSAERPKGSFSTLEIQRTEQGDSAMYLCASSAEVSSYEQYFGPGTRLTVT.

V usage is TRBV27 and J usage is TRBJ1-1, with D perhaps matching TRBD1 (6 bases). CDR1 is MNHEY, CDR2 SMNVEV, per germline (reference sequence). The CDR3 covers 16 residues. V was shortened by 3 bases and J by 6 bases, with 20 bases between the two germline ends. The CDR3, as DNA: TGTGCCAGCAGTTTCTATACGTCGGGGGGCTGGTCTGAAGCTTTCTTT. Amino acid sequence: CASSFYTSGGWSEAFF.

CDR3 coding DNA: TGTGCCAGCAGTGTGACAGGGGTCACTGAAGCTTTCTTT. As protein: CASSVTGVTEAFF. The chain links TRBV6-1 to TRBJ1-1; 8 bases are shared with TRBD1. This CDR3 is 13 amino acids long. CDR1 MNHNS and CDR2 SASEGT come from the germline V gene. The ends lost 4 bases at V and 4 bases at J; junction bases unmatched: 2.

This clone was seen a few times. CDR3 loop: CATSRDLGAGNQPQHF. The CDR3 DNA reads as TGTGCCACCAGCAGAGATTTGGGGGCGGGAAATCAGCCCCAGCATTTT. The rearrangement links TRBV15 to TRBJ1-5; D possibly corresponds to TRBD1 (6 bases). The CDR3 runs to 16 residues. Trimming took off 0 bases at V and 4 bases at J, with 13 bases between the two ends. The germline gives CDR1 LNHNV, CDR2 YYDKDF (reference sequence).

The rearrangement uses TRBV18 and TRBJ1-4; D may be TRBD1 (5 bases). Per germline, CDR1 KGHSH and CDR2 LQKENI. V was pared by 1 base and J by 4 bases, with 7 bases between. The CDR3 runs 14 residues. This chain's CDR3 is CASSPQRGNEKLFF. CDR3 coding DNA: TGTGCCAGCTCACCACAGAGGGGTAATGAAAAACTGTTTTTT.

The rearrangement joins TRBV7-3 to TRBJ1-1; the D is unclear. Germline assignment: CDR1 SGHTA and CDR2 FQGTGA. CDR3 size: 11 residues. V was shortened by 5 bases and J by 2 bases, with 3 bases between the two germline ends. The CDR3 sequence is CASSINTEAFF. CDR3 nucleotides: TGTGCCAGCAGCATTAACACTGAAGCTTTCTTT.

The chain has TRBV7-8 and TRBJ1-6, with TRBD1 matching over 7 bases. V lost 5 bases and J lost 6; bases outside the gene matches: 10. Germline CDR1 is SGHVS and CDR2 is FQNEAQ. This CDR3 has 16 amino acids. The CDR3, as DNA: TGTGCCAGCAGCCCGAGACAGGGATCGGGTAATTCACCCCTCCACTTT. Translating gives CASSPRQGSGNSPLHF.

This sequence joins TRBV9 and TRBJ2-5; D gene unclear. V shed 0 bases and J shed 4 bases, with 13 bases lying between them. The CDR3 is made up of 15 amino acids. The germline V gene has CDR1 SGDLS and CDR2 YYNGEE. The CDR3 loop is CASSVEGLVGETQYF. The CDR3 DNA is TGTGCCAGCAGCGTAGAGGGTTTGGTCGGAGAGACCCAGTACTTC.

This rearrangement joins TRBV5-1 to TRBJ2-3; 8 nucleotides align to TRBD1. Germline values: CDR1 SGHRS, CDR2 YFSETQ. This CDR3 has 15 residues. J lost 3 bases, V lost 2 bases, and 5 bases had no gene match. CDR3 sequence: CASSFGQGATDTQYF. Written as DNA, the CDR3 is TGCGCCAGCAGCTTCGGGCAGGGGGCTACAGATACGCAGTATTTT.

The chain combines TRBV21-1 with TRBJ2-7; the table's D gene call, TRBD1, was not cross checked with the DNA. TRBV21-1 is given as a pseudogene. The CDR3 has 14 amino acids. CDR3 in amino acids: CASSKGQAFHEQYF. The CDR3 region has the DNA TGTGCCAGCAGCAAAGGCCAGGCTTTCCACGAGCAGTACTTC.

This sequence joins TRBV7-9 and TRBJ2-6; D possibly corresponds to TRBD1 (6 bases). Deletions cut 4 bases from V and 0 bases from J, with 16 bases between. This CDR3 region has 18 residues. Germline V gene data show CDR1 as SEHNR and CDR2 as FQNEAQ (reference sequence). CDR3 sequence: CASSSSTQGTSGANVLTF. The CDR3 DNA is TGTGCCAGCAGCTCATCGACGCAGGGGACCTCTGGGGCCAACGTCCTGACTTTC.

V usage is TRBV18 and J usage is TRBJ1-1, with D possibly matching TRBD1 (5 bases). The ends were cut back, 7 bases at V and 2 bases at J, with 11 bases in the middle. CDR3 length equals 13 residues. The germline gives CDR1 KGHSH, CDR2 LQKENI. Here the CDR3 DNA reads TGTGCCAGCTTGATGACAGCTAACACTGAAGCTTTCTTT. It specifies CASLMTANTEAFF.

The CDR3 DNA reads TGTGCCAGCTCCCCACCGCAAGGGAGGGAGACCCAGTACTTC. It encodes CASSPPQGRETQYF. The chain joins TRBV28 to TRBJ2-5; a weak D match, TRBD2 (6 bases). Looked up from germline, CDR1 is MDHEN and CDR2 is SYDVKM. Trimming took off 8 bases at V and 5 bases at J, with 18 bases between the two ends. This CDR3 contains 14 residues.